Listed below are T cell receptor beta chains from one sample, sequenced in a study of beta chain features in type 1 diabetes. Assay used: immunoSEQ multiplex PCR; TCRdb lists only in-frame clones, some missing. This sample has 130,000 to 150,000 clones, with about 9.2% found just once. Sequencing was carried out using central memory CD4+ T cells from blood. These receptors came from a man aged 18 to 30 in good health. Both conserved end residues are part of each CDR3. The D gene is left open where the match is weak. Size values are once, few and many counts, or a class for expanded clones, and some rows have none.

>TRBJ1-2|-|TRBV30|few
TGTGCCTGGAGTTTCCCCCCCGGACAGAGCTATGGCTACACCTTC
CAWSFPPGQSYGYTF
>TRBJ1-1|-|TRBV30|few
TGTGCCTGGAAAAAGGGGGCTGAAGCTTTCTTT
CAWKKGAEAFF
>TRBJ1-1|-|TRBV2|few
TGTGCCAGCAGGGGGGCAGGGACCAACTTTGAAGCTTTCTTT
CASRGAGTNFEAFF
>TRBJ1-6|-|TRBV27|-
TGTGCCAGCAGCCCCCAGGGGAATAGTTCACCCCTCCACTTT
CASSPQGNSSPLHF
>TRBJ1-4|TRBD1|TRBV5-4|few
TGTGCCAGCAGCCCTAAGGCAGGGACAGGCGCAACTAATGAAAAACTGTTTTTT
CASSPKAGTGATNEKLFF
>TRBJ2-7|-|TRBV18|-
TGTGCCAGCTCACCCAACTACTCCTACGAGCAGTACTTC
CASSPNYSYEQYF
>TRBJ1-5|TRBD1|TRBV19|few
TGTGCCAGTAGTTCACTGAGGACAGGGGAACAGCCCCAGCATTTT
CASSSLRTGEQPQHF
>TRBJ1-2|-|TRBV6-6|-
TGTGCCAGCAGTACCGGAGGGGAGGGCGACTACACCTTC
CASSTGGEGDYTF
>TRBJ1-4|-|TRBV27|-
TGTGCCAGCAGTCCAATCTACAGGGATTCGGATGAAAAACTGTTTTTT
CASSPIYRDSDEKLFF
>TRBJ2-7|TRBD1|TRBV7-2|-
TGTGCCAGCAGCTTAGCCAGACAGGGCGAGCAGTACTTC
CASSLARQGEQYF
>TRBJ2-3|TRBD1|TRBV7-2|many
TGTGCCAGCAGCCCACAGGGGGGCTACACAGATACGCAGTATTTT
CASSPQGGYTDTQYF
>TRBJ1-1|TRBD1|TRBV6-1|few
TGTGCCACCTTGGGCACAGGGGGCACTGAAGCTTTCTTT
CATLGTGGTEAFF
>TRBJ2-1|TRBD2|TRBV10-2|few
TGCGCCAGCAGTGAGGGGCGGGGGGGCTACAATGAGCAGTTCTTC
CASSEGRGGYNEQFF
>TRBJ2-2|-|TRBV5-1|few
TGCGCCAGCAGCCCCCTCCGGGTTGGGGAGCTGTTTTTT
CASSPLRVGELFF
>TRBJ1-1|-|TRBV10-3|-
TGTGCCAGCAGGCAGGGAATCACTGAAGCTTTCTTT
CASRQGITEAFF
>TRBJ2-5|TRBD1|TRBV7-2|few
TGTGCCAGCAGCCCTTCCTCGACAGGGGCGTACCAAGAGACCCAGTACTTC
CASSPSSTGAYQETQYF
>TRBJ1-4|-|TRBV7-2|-
TGTGCCAGCAGCTACGGGGTGGCTAATGAAAAACTGTTTTTT
CASSYGVANEKLFF
>TRBJ1-5|-|TRBV4-3|-
TGCGCCAGCAGCCGCGAAACAGGGTTTCGGGATCAGCCCCAGCATTTT
CASSRETGFRDQPQHF
>TRBJ2-2|TRBD2|TRBV4-1|many
TGCGCCAGCAGCCAAGAGGGAGGGTCTGTCGGGGAGCTGTTTTTT
CASSQEGGSVGELFF
>TRBJ1-2|-|TRBV28|few
TGTGCCAGCAGTCAATCGACAGTAGGCGGCTACACCTTC
CASSQSTVGGYTF
>TRBJ2-5|TRBD2|TRBV9|-
TGTGCCAGCAGCTCCCGGGGGGGCCACGAGACCCAGTACTTC
CASSSRGGHETQYF
>TRBJ2-3|TRBD2|TRBV7-2|-
TGTGCCAGCAAGTTTAGCGGGGGGGCTCGGACGCAGTATTTT
CASKFSGGARTQYF
>TRBJ2-1|TRBD2|TRBV5-6|-
TGTGCCAGCAGCTTGGTGGGGCGGGGGGGTCTCCACAATGAGCAGTTCTTC
CASSLVGRGGLHNEQFF
>TRBJ1-2|TRBD1|TRBV5-6|-
TGTGCCAGCAGCTTGGTGGACAGGGGGCGCGGCTACACCTTC
CASSLVDRGRGYTF
>TRBJ1-3|-|TRBV18|few
TGTGCCAGCTCACCAGGTCGAGACACCATATATTTT
CASSPGRDTIYF
>TRBJ2-1|-|TRBV14|few
TGTGCCAGCAGCCAAGAACTCAGGGGTTTGGGGTACAATGAGCAGTTCTTC
CASSQELRGLGYNEQFF
>TRBJ1-2|-|TRBV18|many
TGTGCCAGCTCACGAGAAGAAGGAGGGGTTGGCAATGGCTACACCTTC
CASSREEGGVGNGYTF
>TRBJ2-1|-|TRBV7-9|-
TGTGCCAGCAGCTTAGGTCTCGCGGGGGCCGATGAGCAGTTCTTC
CASSLGLAGADEQFF
>TRBJ1-2|-|TRBV10-3|few
TGTGCCATCAGTGAACACGGACAGCTGTCTGATGGCTACACCTTC
CAISEHGQLSDGYTF
>TRBJ2-3|TRBD2|TRBV7-2|few
TGTGCCAGCAGCTCGGAAGGACTAGCGGGCACAGATACGCAGTATTTT
CASSSEGLAGTDTQYF
>TRBJ2-7|-|TRBV7-3|many
TGTGCCAGCAGCCCCAAGGTCACAGGCGAGCAGTACTTC
CASSPKVTGEQYF
>TRBJ2-3|TRBD2|TRBV28|many
TGTGCCAGCAGTCCTAGCGGGGGGGCGACAGATACGCAGTATTTT
CASSPSGGATDTQYF
>TRBJ1-6|TRBD1|TRBV6-5|-
TGTGCCAGCAGTCGCGGGACAGGGGGCACTCCCCTCCACTTT
CASSRGTGGTPLHF